A selection of T cell receptor beta chains follows, all from one sample in a study of molecular identifiers for immune sequencing clone quantification. TCRdb used MiXCR to reprocess the PCR reads, holding one entry per CDR3 protein. The table shows about 640,000 distinct CDR3 sequences, with about 20% occurring only once. Sequencing used naive CD8+ T cells from blood, with Jurkat cell RNA spiked in. The receptors stem from a human donor in good health. Some libraries in this study had Jurkat cell RNA spiked in. CDR3s include the opening cysteine and the closing phenylalanine or tryptophan. The D gene is left open where the match is weak. Where a row states a size, it is once, few, many or the class of an expanded clone; other rows omit it.

v_gene	d_gene	abundance	j_gene	CDR3aa	CDR3nt
TRBV4-1	NA	many	TRBJ2-7	CATRRGDEQYF	TGCGCCACCAGGAGGGGGGACGAGCAGTACTTC
TRBV5-1	NA	NA	TRBJ2-3	CASSYQSGISTDTQYF	TGCGCCAGCAGCTACCAGTCGGGGATTAGCACAGATACGCAGTATTTT
TRBV5-8	NA	few	TRBJ1-1	CASSFVQNTEAFF	TGTGCCAGCAGCTTCGTTCAGAACACTGAAGCTTTCTTT
TRBV4-1	NA	NA	TRBJ2-2	CASSRLGLDGELFF	TGCGCCAGCAGCAGACTGGGATTGGACGGGGAGCTGTTTTTT
TRBV7-9	TRBD1	NA	TRBJ2-5	CASSFPRWGQYQETQYF	TGTGCCAGCAGCTTCCCAAGGTGGGGACAGTACCAAGAGACCCAGTACTTC
TRBV4-2	TRBD2	many	TRBJ2-3	CASSQAGLASLTDTQYF	TGTGCCAGCAGCCAGGCGGGACTAGCGTCACTCACAGATACGCAGTATTTT
TRBV20-1	NA	many	TRBJ1-1	CSARTYREVEAFF	TGCAGTGCTAGAACCTACAGGGAGGTTGAAGCTTTCTTT
TRBV11-2	NA	few	TRBJ2-7	CASSLGLWVEQYF	TGTGCCAGCAGCTTAGGTCTTTGGGTCGAGCAGTACTTC
TRBV19	NA	NA	TRBJ1-5	CASSISTRGSNRPQHF	TGTGCCAGTAGTATATCTACCCGAGGGAGCAATCGGCCCCAGCATTTT
TRBV3-2	NA	few	TRBJ2-5	CASSQHSFGGATTETQYF	TGTGCCAGCAGCCAACACAGTTTTGGGGGCGCAACCACCGAGACCCAGTACTTC
TRBV5-5	NA	many	TRBJ2-5	CASSFGRGEETQYF	TGTGCCAGCAGCTTCGGCCGGGGAGAAGAGACCCAGTACTTC
TRBV6-5	TRBD1	many	TRBJ2-7	CASSYSTGGVYEQYF	TGTGCCAGCAGTTACTCGACAGGGGGGGTCTACGAGCAGTACTTC
TRBV27	NA	once	TRBJ1-4	CASSLAGNREKLVF	TGTGCCAGCAGCCTAGCAGGGAATAGGGAAAAACTGGTTTTT
TRBV6-5	TRBD2	few	TRBJ2-1	CASSQVPGLAGGRYNEQFF	TGTGCCAGCAGTCAAGTCCCGGGACTAGCGGGGGGCAGATACAATGAGCAGTTCTTC
TRBV6-4	NA	NA	TRBJ1-1	CASSERFPGTEAFF	TGTGCCAGCAGTGAGAGGTTCCCGGGGACTGAAGCTTTCTTT
TRBV28	NA	many	TRBJ1-1	CASSTERQGAFF	TGTGCCAGCAGCACAGAGAGACAAGGAGCTTTCTTT
TRBV15	NA	many	TRBJ1-1	CATSRDDTEAFF	TGTGCCACCAGCAGGGATGACACTGAAGCTTTCTTT
TRBV7-9	NA	NA	TRBJ2-7	CASSLHAAYEQYF	TGTGCCAGCAGCTTACATGCGGCCTACGAGCAGTACTTC
TRBV7-9	NA	NA	TRBJ2-7	CASSLEPTNEQYF	TGTGCCAGCAGCTTAGAGCCGACCAACGAGCAGTACTTC
TRBV28	NA	many	TRBJ1-3	CASSTTPSGNTIYF	TGTGCCAGCAGTACCACACCGTCCGGAAACACCATATATTTT